These 8 T cell receptor beta chains originate from one sample sequenced in a study of cytomegalovirus exposure and HLA in healthy donors. The method was immunoSEQ multiplex PCR; TCRdb's version includes in-frame clones alone and lacks a portion of them. Of tens of thousands of clones in the sample, about 95% were seen once. The sequencing sample was made of PBMCs. The receptors shown here come from a young woman in good health and CMV-seronegative.

The chain uses TRBV4-3 and TRBJ1-5; 8 nucleotides agree with TRBD1. Germline V gene lookup returns CDR1 LGHNA and CDR2 YSLEER. This CDR3 is built from 13 residues. V lost 8 bases, J lost 5 bases, and 5 bases stayed unmatched. The DNA for the CDR3 is TGCGCCAGCTCGAAGGACAGGGATCAGCCCCAGCATTTT. This encodes CASSKDRDQPQHF.

In this sample, this clone turned up a few times. The V gene is TRBV4-1, the J gene TRBJ2-2; 8 bases are shared with TRBD2. This CDR3 spans 17 amino acids. The ends lost 4 bases at V and 4 bases at J; junction bases unmatched: 11. CDR1 and CDR2 from the germline V gene are MGHRA and YSYEKL. The CDR3 here is CASSPLGTSGGTGELFF. CDR3 in DNA: TGCGCCAGCAGCCCACTAGGCACTAGCGGAGGCACCGGGGAGCTGTTTTTT.

This clone occurred once. This sequence joins TRBV18 and TRBJ2-6, with 9 bases matching TRBD1. The V segment lost 7 bases and the J segment 1 base; nucleotides outside the gene matches: 8. Germline V lookup: CDR1 KGHSH, CDR2 LQKENI. This CDR3 region has 17 residues. The CDR3 nucleotides read TGTGCCAGCTTACCGGGACAGGGACCTTCTGGGGCCAACGTCCTGACTTTC. This sequence encodes CASLPGQGPSGANVLTF.

J is TRBJ2-7 and V is TRBV7-2, with TRBD1 matching 8 bases. V trimming: 3 bases; J trimming: 6 bases; junction bases outside the gene matches: 1. Germline V gene data show CDR1 as SGHTA and CDR2 as FQGNSA. The CDR3 consists of 12 residues. CDR3 in DNA: TGTGCCAGCAGCTTCGACAGGGGCGAGCAGTACTTC. Translating it yields CASSFDRGEQYF.

CDR3 in amino acids: CASSRDRAYEQYF. CDR3 coding DNA: TGCGCCAGCAGCCGGGACAGAGCCTACGAGCAGTACTTC. V and J are TRBV4-3 and TRBJ2-7; 7 nucleotides match TRBD1. V was clipped by 4 bases and J by 2 bases; unmatched bases: 2. The CDR3 runs 13 residues. The germline CDR1 and CDR2 sequences are LGHNA and YSLEER.

V usage is TRBV19 and J usage is TRBJ2-4; 7 bases line up with TRBD1. The J segment lost 2 bases and the V segment lost 6 bases, leaving 4 bases of the junction unmatched. The CDR3 is 14 amino acids. Germline V CDR1 and CDR2: LNHDA, SQIVND (reference sequence). This CDR3 is CASSAGGTKNIQYF. The CDR3 nucleotides read TGTGCCAGTAGCGCAGGGGGAACCAAAAACATTCAGTACTTC.

The V gene is TRBV6-5, the J gene TRBJ2-1; TRBD1 agrees at 9 bases. From germline, CDR1 is MNHEY and CDR2 SVGAGI. V shed 5 bases and J 3 bases; nucleotides not matched to a gene: 5. The CDR3 totals 15 residues. The CDR3 DNA is TGTGCCAGCAGTCAGGGACAGGGTCGCTACAATGAGCAGTTCTTC. This encodes CASSQGQGRYNEQFF.

The rearrangement joins TRBV28 to TRBJ1-2; 9 nucleotides align to TRBD1. J lost 7 bases, V lost 3 bases, and 0 bases had no gene match. The CDR3 consists of 12 residues. The germline V gene encodes CDR1 MDHEN and CDR2 SYDVKM. The CDR3 reads CASSLGQGGYTF. In DNA, the CDR3 is TGTGCCAGCAGTTTGGGACAGGGTGGCTACACCTTC.